This T cell receptor (beta chain) was profiled in a study of cytomegalovirus exposure and HLA in healthy donors. Study as a whole: Genotyping showed roughly 81% of fewer than 500 donors falling in the Caucasian-associated ancestry cluster.

The PCR used 60 Vbeta and 13 Jbeta primers. Method: immunoSEQ multiplex PCR; TCRdb's copy keeps in-frame clones and lacks some. The sample includes tens of thousands of clones, roughly 77% of them seen just once. This CDR3 has 16 amino acids. CDR1 SNHLY and CDR2 FYNNEI come from the germline V gene. The ends lost 6 bases at V and 4 bases at J; junction bases unmatched: 9. The receptor comes from a woman between 35 and 50 years old in good health and CMV-seropositive. The chain recombines TRBV2 with TRBJ2-1; 10 bases match TRBD2. Sequencing was done on a sample of PBMCs. The CDR3 region has the DNA TGTGCCAGCAGCCGAGCGGGGGGGCCTCTGTACAATGAGCAGTTCTTC. It codes for CASSRAGGPLYNEQFF.